Listed below are T cell receptor beta chains from one sample, sequenced in a study of T cells after yellow fever vaccination. TCRdb re-called the 5' RACE reads through MiXCR, storing one row per CDR3 protein. The sample consists of 310,000 or so distinct CDR3 sequences, roughly 6.8% of them appearing once. This sample comprised PBMCs, obtained roughly 47 days after the first yellow fever vaccination. The receptors shown here come from a man younger than 30 who received the YFV17D yellow fever vaccine. CDR3s include the opening cysteine and the closing phenylalanine or tryptophan. The D gene is left open where the match is weak. Where a row states a size, it is once, few, many or the class of an expanded clone; other rows omit it.

cdr3_aa: CASSSGTTGIDTQYF
cdr3_nt: TGTGCCAGCAGCTCTGGGACCACCGGAATTGATACGCAGTATTTT
clone_size: -
j_call: TRBJ2-3
v_call: TRBV7-3
d_call: -

cdr3_aa: CASSSLSGANYGYTF
cdr3_nt: TGTGCCAGCAGCTCGCTATCGGGGGCTAACTATGGCTACACCTTC
clone_size: many
j_call: TRBJ1-2
v_call: TRBV7-9
d_call: -

cdr3_aa: CASSHVGYSGNNIYF
cdr3_nt: TGCGCCAGCAGCCACGTCGGGTACTCTGGAAACAACATATATTTT
clone_size: -
j_call: TRBJ1-3
v_call: TRBV4-1
d_call: -

cdr3_aa: CASSLALAGGFTDTQYF
cdr3_nt: TGTGCCAGCAGCTTAGCGCTAGCGGGGGGATTCACAGATACGCAGTATTTT
clone_size: -
j_call: TRBJ2-3
v_call: TRBV7-2
d_call: TRBD2

cdr3_aa: CATAGRGEQFF
cdr3_nt: TGTGCCACCGCGGGCAGAGGTGAGCAGTTCTTC
clone_size: many
j_call: TRBJ2-1
v_call: TRBV24-1
d_call: -

cdr3_aa: CASRLTGANVLTF
cdr3_nt: TGTGCCAGCCGACTAACTGGGGCCAACGTCCTGACTTTC
clone_size: few
j_call: TRBJ2-6
v_call: TRBV28
d_call: -

cdr3_aa: CASSSTEYQETQYF
cdr3_nt: TGTGCCAGCAGTTCGACAGAGTACCAAGAGACCCAGTACTTC
clone_size: -
j_call: TRBJ2-5
v_call: TRBV5-6
d_call: -

cdr3_aa: CSARDRVSEQFF
cdr3_nt: TGCAGTGCTAGAGACAGGGTTAGTGAGCAGTTCTTC
clone_size: few
j_call: TRBJ2-1
v_call: TRBV20-1
d_call: -

cdr3_aa: CASSLRREHIAGELFF
cdr3_nt: TGTGCCAGCAGTTTGAGGCGGGAGCATATCGCCGGGGAGCTGTTTTTT
clone_size: -
j_call: TRBJ2-2
v_call: TRBV12-3/TRBV12-4
d_call: TRBD2

cdr3_aa: CASSTYGQGYSNQPQHF
cdr3_nt: TGTGCCAGTAGTACCTACGGACAGGGTTATAGCAATCAGCCCCAGCATTTT
clone_size: -
j_call: TRBJ1-5
v_call: TRBV19
d_call: TRBD1

cdr3_aa: CASSWDSATEAFF
cdr3_nt: TGTGCCAGCAGTTGGGATAGCGCAACTGAAGCTTTCTTT
clone_size: -
j_call: TRBJ1-1
v_call: TRBV12-3/TRBV12-4
d_call: -

cdr3_aa: CSARRGFGTDTQYF
cdr3_nt: TGCAGTGCTAGACGAGGATTCGGCACAGATACGCAGTATTTT
clone_size: few
j_call: TRBJ2-3
v_call: TRBV20-1
d_call: -

cdr3_aa: CASSLGGWGAQETQYF
cdr3_nt: TGTGCCAGCAGCTTGGGCGGGTGGGGGGCCCAAGAGACCCAGTACTTC
clone_size: -
j_call: TRBJ2-5
v_call: TRBV5-4
d_call: -

cdr3_aa: CASRTGLVGWYNEQFF
cdr3_nt: TGCGCCAGCAGGACCGGACTAGTCGGTTGGTACAATGAGCAGTTCTTC
clone_size: -
j_call: TRBJ2-1
v_call: TRBV5-1
d_call: TRBD2

cdr3_aa: CASSQTGGFTEAFF
cdr3_nt: TGTGCCAGTAGTCAGACAGGGGGCTTCACTGAAGCTTTCTTT
clone_size: few
j_call: TRBJ1-1
v_call: TRBV19
d_call: TRBD1

cdr3_aa: CARRTGDPNSPLHF
cdr3_nt: TGCGCCAGAAGAACAGGGGATCCAAATTCACCCCTCCACTTT
clone_size: few
j_call: TRBJ1-6
v_call: TRBV5-1
d_call: TRBD1

cdr3_aa: CASSHETSRYNEQFF
cdr3_nt: TGTGCCAGCAGCCATGAGACTAGCCGCTACAATGAGCAGTTCTTC
clone_size: few
j_call: TRBJ2-1
v_call: TRBV3-1
d_call: TRBD2

cdr3_aa: CASSPQAGGQETQYF
cdr3_nt: TGTGCCAGCTCACCACAAGCGGGGGGCCAGGAGACCCAGTACTTC
clone_size: few
j_call: TRBJ2-5
v_call: TRBV18
d_call: TRBD2

cdr3_aa: CASSEYKGQGVRAQTQYF
cdr3_nt: TGTGCCAGCAGTGAATATAAGGGACAGGGGGTAAGGGCACAGACCCAGTACTTC
clone_size: many
j_call: TRBJ2-5
v_call: TRBV25-1
d_call: TRBD1

cdr3_aa: CASSQAIAGGRRTQYF
cdr3_nt: TGCGCCAGCAGCCAAGCGATAGCGGGGGGCCGGAGGACCCAGTACTTC
clone_size: -
j_call: TRBJ2-5
v_call: TRBV4-1
d_call: TRBD2

cdr3_aa: CASSPNWRGSNTDTQYF
cdr3_nt: TGTGCCAGCAGCCCCAACTGGCGGGGGTCGAACACAGATACGCAGTATTTT
clone_size: few
j_call: TRBJ2-3
v_call: TRBV13
d_call: TRBD2

cdr3_aa: CASRRGRTSRGTEAFF
cdr3_nt: TGTGCCAGCAGACGAGGACGGACGTCCCGGGGCACTGAAGCTTTCTTT
clone_size: -
j_call: TRBJ1-1
v_call: TRBV12-3/TRBV12-4
d_call: -

cdr3_aa: CASRVGQDLNTEAFF
cdr3_nt: TGTGCCAGCAGAGTGGGACAGGACCTTAACACTGAAGCTTTCTTT
clone_size: few
j_call: TRBJ1-1
v_call: TRBV6-1
d_call: TRBD1

cdr3_aa: CASSYGQYQPQHF
cdr3_nt: TGTGCCAGCAGTTACGGACAGTATCAGCCCCAGCATTTT
clone_size: -
j_call: TRBJ1-5
v_call: TRBV6-2/TRBV6-3
d_call: -

cdr3_aa: CASREPGQGYEQYF
cdr3_nt: TGCGCCAGCAGAGAACCGGGACAGGGTTACGAGCAGTACTTC
clone_size: few
j_call: TRBJ2-7
v_call: TRBV5-1
d_call: TRBD1

cdr3_aa: CASSYSYFDPGRGTEAFF
cdr3_nt: TGTGCCAGCAGTTACTCGTATTTCGACCCAGGAAGGGGCACTGAAGCTTTCTTT
clone_size: -
j_call: TRBJ1-1
v_call: TRBV6-2/TRBV6-3
d_call: -

cdr3_aa: CAISLRVGDSYEQYF
cdr3_nt: TGTGCCATCTCTTTACGAGTCGGGGACTCCTACGAGCAGTACTTC
clone_size: few
j_call: TRBJ2-7
v_call: TRBV10-3
d_call: -

cdr3_aa: CASRQGVSQYF
cdr3_nt: TGTGCTAGTAGACAGGGGGTCTCGCAGTACTTC
clone_size: many
j_call: TRBJ2-7
v_call: TRBV12-5
d_call: TRBD1

cdr3_aa: CASSRIPPALAGELFF
cdr3_nt: TGTGCCAGCAGCCGGATTCCTCCGGCACTAGCCGGGGAGCTGTTTTTT
clone_size: many
j_call: TRBJ2-2
v_call: TRBV7-9
d_call: -